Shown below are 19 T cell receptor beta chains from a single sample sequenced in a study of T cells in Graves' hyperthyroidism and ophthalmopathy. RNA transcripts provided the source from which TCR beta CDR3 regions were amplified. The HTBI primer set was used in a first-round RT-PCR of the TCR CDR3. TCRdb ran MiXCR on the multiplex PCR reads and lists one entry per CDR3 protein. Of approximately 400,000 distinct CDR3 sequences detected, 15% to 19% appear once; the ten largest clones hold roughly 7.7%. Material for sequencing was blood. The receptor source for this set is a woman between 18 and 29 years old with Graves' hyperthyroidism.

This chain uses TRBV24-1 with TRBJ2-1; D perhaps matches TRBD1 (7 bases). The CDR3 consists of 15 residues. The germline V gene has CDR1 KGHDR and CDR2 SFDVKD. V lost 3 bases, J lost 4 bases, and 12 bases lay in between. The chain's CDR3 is CATSDEGAGYNEQFF. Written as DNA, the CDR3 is TGTGCCACCAGTGATGAGGGGGCGGGGTACAATGAGCAGTTCTTC.

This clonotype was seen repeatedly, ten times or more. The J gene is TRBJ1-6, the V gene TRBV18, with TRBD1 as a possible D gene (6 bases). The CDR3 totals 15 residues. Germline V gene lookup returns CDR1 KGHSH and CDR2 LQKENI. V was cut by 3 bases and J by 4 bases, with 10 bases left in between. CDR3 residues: CASSPAGAYNSPLHF. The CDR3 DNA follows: TGTGCCAGCTCACCGGCAGGGGCATATAATTCACCCCTCCACTTT.

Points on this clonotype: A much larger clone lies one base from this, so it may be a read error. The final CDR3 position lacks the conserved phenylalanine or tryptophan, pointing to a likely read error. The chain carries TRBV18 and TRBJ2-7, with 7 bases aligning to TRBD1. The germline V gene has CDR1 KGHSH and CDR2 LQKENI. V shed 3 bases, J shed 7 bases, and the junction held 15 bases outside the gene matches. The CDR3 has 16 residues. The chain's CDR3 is CASSPISGTDTREQYL. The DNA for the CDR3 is TGTGCCAGCTCACCGATTTCCGGGACAGACACAAGGGAGCAGTACCTC.

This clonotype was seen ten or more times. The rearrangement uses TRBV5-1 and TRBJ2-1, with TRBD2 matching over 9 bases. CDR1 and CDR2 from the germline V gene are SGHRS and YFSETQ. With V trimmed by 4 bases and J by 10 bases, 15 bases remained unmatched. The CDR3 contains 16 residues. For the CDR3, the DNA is TGCGCCAGCAGCATATATAGCGGGAGCTCGGGATGGGAGCAGTTCTTC. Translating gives CASSIYSGSSGWEQFF.

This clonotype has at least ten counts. The CDR3 here is CASSSRTYHTGELFF. The CDR3 bases are TGCGCCAGCAGCTCGAGGACCTATCATACCGGGGAGCTGTTTTTT. The gene calls are TRBV5-1 and TRBJ2-2; D gene ambiguous. The V end lost 3 bases, the J end lost 5 bases, and 14 bases lay between the germline ends. Germline assignment: CDR1 SGHRS and CDR2 YFSETQ. The CDR3 extends over 15 amino acids. The full variable domain, its missing parts supplied by reference TRBV5-1 and TRBJ2-2, is KAGVTQTPRYLIKTRGQQVTLSCSPISGHRSVSWYQQTPGQGLQFLFEYFSETQRNKGNFPGRFSGRQFSNSRSEMNVSTLELGDSALYLCASSSRTYHTGELFFGEGSRLTVL.

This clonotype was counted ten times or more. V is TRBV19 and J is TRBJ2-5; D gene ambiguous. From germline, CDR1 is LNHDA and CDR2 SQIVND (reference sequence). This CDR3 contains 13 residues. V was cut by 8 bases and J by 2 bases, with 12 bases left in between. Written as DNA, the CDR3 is TGTGCCAGTGGGGAAAGGCGGCAAGAGACCCAGTACTTC. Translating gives CASGERRQETQYF.

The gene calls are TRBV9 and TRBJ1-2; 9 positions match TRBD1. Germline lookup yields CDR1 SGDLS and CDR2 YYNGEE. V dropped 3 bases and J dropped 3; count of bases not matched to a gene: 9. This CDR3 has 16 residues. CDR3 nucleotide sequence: TGTGCCAGCAGCGAGGCCGGGACAGGGACCGACTATGGCTACACCTTC. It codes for CASSEAGTGTDYGYTF.

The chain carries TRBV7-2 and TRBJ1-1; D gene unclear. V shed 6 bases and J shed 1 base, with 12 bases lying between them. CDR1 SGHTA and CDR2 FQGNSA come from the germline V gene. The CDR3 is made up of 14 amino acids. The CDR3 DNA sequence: TGTGCCAGCAGTCTTTCCATCGGGAACACTGAAGCTTTCTTT. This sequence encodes CASSLSIGNTEAFF.

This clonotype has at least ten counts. CDR3 DNA: TGTGCCAGCTCAAAAAGCGCCCAGAGCTATGGCTACACCTTC. Translating gives CASSKSAQSYGYTF. The chain joins TRBV18 to TRBJ1-2; D not certain. The CDR3 runs to 14 residues. CDR1 KGHSH and CDR2 LQKENI come from the germline V gene. Trimming shortened V by 5 bases and J by 4 bases, and 14 bases separated the two germline ends.

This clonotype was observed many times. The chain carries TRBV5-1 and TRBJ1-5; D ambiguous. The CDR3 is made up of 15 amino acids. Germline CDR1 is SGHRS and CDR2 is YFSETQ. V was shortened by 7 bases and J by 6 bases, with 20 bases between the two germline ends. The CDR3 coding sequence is TGCGCCAGCTCCCGGGAGGGAATGTCGTCTCAGCCCCAGCATTTT. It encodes CASSREGMSSQPQHF.

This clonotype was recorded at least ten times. This CDR3 is CASSLGVRETQYF. The CDR3 DNA is TGTGCCAGCAGCTTAGGGGTACGGGAGACCCAGTACTTC. The gene calls are TRBV7-8 and TRBJ2-5; D uncertain. CDR1 is SGHVS and CDR2 is FQNEAQ in the germline V gene. The CDR3 length is 13 residues. Trimming took off 1 base at V and 5 bases at J, with 8 bases between the two ends.

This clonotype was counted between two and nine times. The CDR3: CSVVSGSGTGLTDTQYF. The CDR3 region has the DNA TGCAGCGTTGTTTCAGGCTCCGGGACAGGTTTGACAGATACGCAGTATTTT. The chain joins TRBV29-1 to TRBJ2-3, with 8 bases fitting TRBD1. CDR1 and CDR2 from the germline V gene are SQVTM and ANQGSEA. V shed 4 bases, J shed 3 bases, and the junction held 15 bases outside the gene matches. This CDR3 spans 17 amino acids.

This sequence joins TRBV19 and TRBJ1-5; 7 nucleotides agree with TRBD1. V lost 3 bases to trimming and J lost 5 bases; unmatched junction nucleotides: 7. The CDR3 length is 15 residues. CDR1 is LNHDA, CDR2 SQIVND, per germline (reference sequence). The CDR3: CASSIEQGLHQPQHF. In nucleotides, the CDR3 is TGTGCCAGTAGTATTGAACAGGGGCTACATCAGCCCCAGCATTTT.

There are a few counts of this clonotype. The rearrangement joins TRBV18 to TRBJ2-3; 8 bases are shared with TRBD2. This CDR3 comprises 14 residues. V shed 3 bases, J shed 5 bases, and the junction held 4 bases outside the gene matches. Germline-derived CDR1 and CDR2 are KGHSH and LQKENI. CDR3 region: CASSPGTSRDTQYF. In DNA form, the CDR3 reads TGTGCCAGCTCACCCGGGACTAGTAGAGATACGCAGTATTTT.

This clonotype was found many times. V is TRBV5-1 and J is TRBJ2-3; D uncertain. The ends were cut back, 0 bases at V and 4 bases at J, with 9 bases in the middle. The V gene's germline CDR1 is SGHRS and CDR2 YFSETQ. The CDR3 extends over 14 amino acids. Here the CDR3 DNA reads TGCGCCAGCAGCTTGGACAGTTTTCCAGATACGCAGTATTTT. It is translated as CASSLDSFPDTQYF.

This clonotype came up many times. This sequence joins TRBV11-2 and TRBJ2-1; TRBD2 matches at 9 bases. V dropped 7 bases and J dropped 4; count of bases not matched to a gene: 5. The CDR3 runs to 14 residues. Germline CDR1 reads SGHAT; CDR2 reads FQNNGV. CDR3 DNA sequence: TGTGCCAGCAACCCTAGCGGGGTATACAATGAGCAGTTCTTC. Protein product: CASNPSGVYNEQFF.

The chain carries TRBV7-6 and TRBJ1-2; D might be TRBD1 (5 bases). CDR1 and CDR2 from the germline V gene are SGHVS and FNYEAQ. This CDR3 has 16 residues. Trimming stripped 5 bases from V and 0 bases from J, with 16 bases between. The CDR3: CASSPLRGTANYGYTF. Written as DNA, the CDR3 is TGTGCCAGCAGCCCCCTTAGGGGAACGGCTAACTATGGCTACACCTTC.

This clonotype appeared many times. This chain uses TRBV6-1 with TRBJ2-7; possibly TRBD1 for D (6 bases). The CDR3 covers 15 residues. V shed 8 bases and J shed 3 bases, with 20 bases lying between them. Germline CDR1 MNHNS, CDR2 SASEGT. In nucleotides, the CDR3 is TGTGCCAGCTCCGGGATAGGCGGACAGCTCTACGAGCAGTACTTC. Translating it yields CASSGIGGQLYEQYF.

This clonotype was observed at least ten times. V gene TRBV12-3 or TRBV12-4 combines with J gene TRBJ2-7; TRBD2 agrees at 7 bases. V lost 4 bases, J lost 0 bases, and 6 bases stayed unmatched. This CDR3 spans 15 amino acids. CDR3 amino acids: CASSWGLAVSYEQYF. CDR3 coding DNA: TGTGCCAGCAGTTGGGGTCTAGCGGTCTCCTACGAGCAGTACTTC.